The text below deals with one T cell receptor (beta chain). The antigen remains undetermined. These data belong to a study of shared clonotypes between healthy human individuals. The study, taken as a whole, reports: Owing to a small donor count, the genetic and exposure-history diversity represented was limited.

This CDR3 spans 15 amino acids. The V gene lost 5 bases and the J gene lost 2 bases, with 16 bases spanning the gap. Germline V gene data show CDR1 as MDHEN and CDR2 as SYDVKM. The authors ran the assay at deep level. For unsorted PBMC, approximately 290 ng DNA per replicate equaled some 33,000 T cell genomes. Ten immunoSEQ deep assay plates were used to sequence the DNA of unsorted PBMCs. Produced via immunoSEQ multiplex PCR; TCRdb's table is partial and in-frame only. This sample has 470,000 or so clones; roughly 80% occur once, and the top ten carry about 13%. The TCR originated in a woman in her thirties or forties in good health. Some clones in this sample may be carry-over from other donors' samples. Sequencing was performed on PBMCs. V is TRBV28 and J is TRBJ2-7; D might be TRBD1 or TRBD2, each matching 6 bases. This chain's CDR3 is CASSPPPGAPYEQYF. The CDR3 nucleotides are TGTGCCAGCAGTCCCCCCCCGGGGGCACCCTACGAGCAGTACTTC.